This record concerns one T cell receptor beta chain sequence. As yet, its antigen is unknown. Other DNA sequences in this specimen translate into the identical CDR3. This entry is derived from a study of cytomegalovirus exposure and HLA in healthy donors. Overall study results and limits: TCR association rates varied by HLA locus in a later analysis, with DRB1 highest and HLA-C lowest. Presence/absence comparisons presumed near-even sequencing depth among donors. Among donors in an Asian-associated ancestry cluster, a later analysis reportedly found fewer N-insertions than the roughly 700-donor mean.

This CDR3 is 15 amino acids long. The germline V gene has CDR1 SEHNR and CDR2 FQNEAQ (reference sequence). The trim removed 5 bases at V and 4 bases at J, leaving 10 bases unmatched. Primers: 60 Vbeta forward and 13 Jbeta reverse. Repertoires were generated with immunoSEQ multiplex PCR, while TCRdb's copy carries only in-frame clones and drops some. This repertoire shows under 200,000 clones, about 70% found once; its top ten account for 1.5% to 2%. The sequence was obtained from a woman aged 30 to 39 in good health and CMV-seronegative. Source material: PBMCs. This sequence joins TRBV7-9 and TRBJ1-2; 7 bases map to TRBD1. The CDR3 DNA is TGTGCCAGCAGCCCGGGACAGACAAGCTTCTATGGCTACACCTTC. Translating it yields CASSPGQTSFYGYTF.